Each of the 19 T cell receptor beta chains below was sequenced from the same sample in a study of vaccination and CD4 T cells after COVID-19. Treatment noted: roughly 11-day PBMC culture with coronavirus spike peptide pools or control peptides (ViraFEST assay). These receptors lack a known antigen. Sequencing of DNA taken from cultured CD4+ T cells relied on the Oncomine TCR Beta short-read assay. TCRdb fed the PCR reads into MiXCR, producing one record per CDR3 protein. The table has around 20,000 distinct CDR3 sequences, about 45% seen once. The material sequenced was CD4+ T cells from blood, cultured in vitro. The receptors derive from a human donor who had recovered from COVID-19.

The chain employs TRBV18 and TRBJ2-2; D gene ambiguous. Germline assignment: CDR1 KGHSH and CDR2 LQKENI. The CDR3 runs 16 residues. Trimming stripped 2 bases from V and 0 bases from J, with 10 bases between. CDR3 nucleotides: TGTGCCAGCTCACCATTCCGGGCGGCGAACACCGGGGAGCTGTTTTTT. Its protein is CASSPFRAANTGELFF.

J is TRBJ2-5 and V is TRBV5-1, with 10 bases aligning to TRBD1. Germline lookup yields CDR1 SGHRS and CDR2 YFSETQ. V dropped 4 bases and J dropped 4; count of bases not matched to a gene: 10. The CDR3 sequence is 16 residues long. CDR3 region: CASSVDRTGGRETQYF. The CDR3 bases are TGCGCCAGCAGCGTGGACCGGACAGGGGGGCGAGAGACCCAGTACTTC.

This clonotype has only a few counts. V and J are TRBV19 and TRBJ1-5; D not resolved. The CDR3 is 15 residues long. Germline-derived CDR1 and CDR2 are LNHDA and SQIVND (reference sequence). V was trimmed by 3 bases and J by 5 bases, leaving 14 bases between them. The CDR3 bases are TGTGCCAGTAGTATTCGAGGGAGCGGTGATCAGCCCCAGCATTTT. This sequence encodes CASSIRGSGDQPQHF.

This clonotype occurred a few times. The V call is TRBV10-3, the J call TRBJ2-7, with 9 bases identical to TRBD1. The CDR3 spans 14 residues. CDR1 is ENHRY and CDR2 is SYGVKD in the germline V gene. V shed 7 bases and J 4 bases; nucleotides not matched to a gene: 8. CDR3 in amino acids: CAIKGQDRGYEQYF. The CDR3 bases are TGTGCCATCAAAGGTCAGGACAGGGGATACGAGCAGTACTTC.

Only a few counts were recorded for this clonotype. CDR3 in DNA: TGTGCCAGCGCCCAGGAGAGCAATCAGCCCCAGCATTTT. It encodes CASAQESNQPQHF. V and J are TRBV2 and TRBJ1-5; no reliable D call. Per germline, CDR1 SNHLY and CDR2 FYNNEI. CDR3 size: 13 residues. Trimming shortened V by 8 bases and J by 1 base, and 9 bases separated the two germline ends.

This clonotype was observed a few times. The chain carries TRBV7-8 and TRBJ1-6; D call uncertain. CDR3 length: 14 amino acids. V shed 2 bases and J shed 8 bases, with 10 bases lying between them. From germline, CDR1 is SGHVS and CDR2 FQNEAQ. CDR3 DNA sequence: TGTGCCAGCAGCTTATACTTTACCGATTCACCCCTCCACTTT. This gives the protein CASSLYFTDSPLHF. The entire variable domain, with the rest obtained from reference TRBV7-8 and TRBJ1-6, is as follows: GAGVSQSPRYKVAKRGQDVALRCDPISGHVSLFWYQQALGQGPEFLTYFQNEAQLDKSGLPSDRFFAERPEGSVSTLKIQRTQQEDSAVYLCASSLYFTDSPLHFGNGTRLTVT.

Only a few counts were recorded for this clonotype. This sequence joins TRBV12-3 or TRBV12-4 and TRBJ1-5, with TRBD1 identical over 12 bases. With 4 bases clipped from V and 4 bases from J, the junction kept 5 bases outside the gene matches. This CDR3 comprises 16 residues. CDR3 coding DNA: TGTGCCAGCAGTTCCGGGACAGGGGGCGGTAATCAGCCCCAGCATTTT. Translation: CASSSGTGGGNQPQHF.

The rearrangement links TRBV20-1 to TRBJ1-5, with D hard to call. This CDR3 comprises 12 residues. Trimming took off 3 bases at V and 8 bases at J, with 11 bases between the two ends. Germline CDR1 reads DFQATT; CDR2 reads SNEGSKA (reference sequence). The CDR3 protein is CSARRGLEPQHF. In nucleotides, the CDR3 is TGCAGTGCTAGGCGGGGTTTGGAGCCCCAGCATTTT.

This clonotype was counted between two and nine times. V and J are TRBV7-2 and TRBJ1-2; tentatively, D is TRBD1 (6 bases). Germline CDR1 reads SGHTA; CDR2 reads FQGNSA. With 5 bases removed from V and 7 bases from J, the gap between germline ends came to 17 bases. The CDR3 totals 14 residues. The DNA for the CDR3 is TGTGCCAGCAGCCAACAGGGTCTAGGGGGTGGCTACACCTTC. It translates to CASSQQGLGGGYTF.

This clonotype has a handful of counts. The rearrangement joins TRBV7-2 to TRBJ1-2; TRBD1 matches 10 bases. CDR1 is SGHTA and CDR2 is FQGNSA in the germline V gene. CDR3 length: 15 residues. V was pared by 5 bases and J by 8 bases, with 11 bases of the junction left unmatched. CDR3 protein: CASSTRTGGFEGYTF. The CDR3 bases are TGTGCCAGCAGCACCCGGACAGGGGGTTTTGAGGGCTACACCTTC.

Only a few counts were recorded for this clonotype. This chain connects TRBV20-1 to TRBJ1-1; 8 bases are shared with TRBD1. Germline V lookup: CDR1 DFQATT, CDR2 SNEGSKA (reference sequence). V gave up 5 bases and J gave up 5 bases; unmatched junction bases: 10. There are 14 residues in the CDR3. CDR3 protein: CSAPANRGRTEAFF. The DNA of the CDR3 is TGCAGTGCTCCGGCAAACAGGGGGAGGACTGAAGCTTTCTTT.

A single count supports this clonotype. The germline gene is not matched at one end of the junction; a read error may be the cause. This chain joins TRBV4-2 and TRBJ2-2; either TRBD1 or TRBD2 may fit D (6 bases each). The length of the CDR3 is 18 residues. The germline V gene has CDR1 LGHNA and CDR2 YNFKEQ. This chain's CDR3 is CASSLELLQGSNTGGLFF. CDR3 bases: TGTGCCAGCAGCCTAGAACTGTTACAGGGATCGAACACCGGGGGGCTGTTTTTT.

The V gene is TRBV9, the J gene TRBJ1-1; D gene ambiguous. The V end lost 0 bases, the J end lost 0 bases, and 6 bases lay between the germline ends. CDR1 SGDLS and CDR2 YYNGEE come from the germline V gene. This CDR3 region has 14 residues. CDR3: CASSVATMNTEAFF. The CDR3 bases are TGTGCCAGCAGCGTAGCGACGATGAACACTGAAGCTTTCTTT.

The chain uses TRBV2 and TRBJ2-7; TRBD1 aligns across 10 bases. Germline CDR1 and CDR2: SNHLY and FYNNEI. The CDR3 is made up of 15 amino acids. V shed 4 bases and J 0 bases; nucleotides not matched to a gene: 3. CDR3 nucleotides: TGTGCCAGCAGTGTGGACAGGGGGAGCTCCTACGAGCAGTACTTC. Residues: CASSVDRGSSYEQYF.

This clonotype was picked up a small number of times. The gene calls are TRBV7-9 and TRBJ2-1; no clear D gene. The CDR3 loop spans 15 amino acids. From germline, CDR1 is SEHNR and CDR2 FQNEAQ (reference sequence). Trimming stripped 4 bases from V and 15 bases from J, with 25 bases between. CDR3 residues: CASSSSAVSASKGFF. CDR3 DNA sequence: TGTGCCAGCAGCTCTAGTGCCGTTTCGGCCTCAAAAGGGTTCTTC.

J is TRBJ1-5 and V is TRBV27; D is undetermined. The CDR3 runs 12 residues. Germline V gene data show CDR1 as MNHEY and CDR2 as SMNVEV (reference sequence). V shed 8 bases and J shed 0 bases, with 5 bases lying between them. The CDR3 reads CASGNSNQPQHF. Here the CDR3 DNA reads TGTGCCAGCGGGAATAGCAATCAGCCCCAGCATTTT.

The chain is built from TRBV4-1 and TRBJ1-1, with 9 bases matching TRBD1. V gave up 1 base and J gave up 4 bases; unmatched junction bases: 7. The CDR3 totals 16 residues. Germline-derived CDR1 and CDR2 are MGHRA and YSYEKL. CDR3 nucleotides: TGCGCCAGCAGCCAAGGGACAGGGGCGGCGGGCACTGAAGCTTTCTTT. It specifies CASSQGTGAAGTEAFF.

The genes are TRBV6-2 or TRBV6-3 and TRBJ2-7, with D unresolved. The V gene lost 5 bases and the J gene lost 0 bases, with 14 bases spanning the gap. The CDR3 runs 15 residues. Per germline, CDR1 MNHEY and CDR2 SVGEGT. Here the CDR3 reads CASSHPGDPSYEQYF. CDR3 nucleotides: TGTGCCAGCAGTCACCCTGGTGACCCCTCCTACGAGCAGTACTTC.

The chain carries TRBV24-1 and TRBJ1-2, with D hard to call. Germline V gene sequence: CDR1 KGHDR, CDR2 SFDVKD. The germline V and J ends were trimmed by 3 bases and 4 bases, with 11 bases remaining between them. This CDR3 has 14 residues. DNA of the CDR3: TGTGCCACCAGTGATCCCGGACGGCTCTATGGCTACACCTTC. Amino acid sequence: CATSDPGRLYGYTF.